This TCR beta chain was captured by sequencing in a study of cytomegalovirus exposure and HLA in healthy donors (dated by TCRdb to about 2017). Regarding the complete study: An earlier analysis of some 600 of the donors reported around 280 Gb of sequence data and 90 million to 120 million unique TCR beta sequences obtained from around 180 million T cells. About 300 gigabases of sequencing data and approximately 91 million unique TCR sequences made up an early release that covered 640 HLA-typed donors. Of the 300 to 450 genotyped donors, 80% to 90% were placed in the genetic ancestry cluster associated with self-reported Caucasian donors. The study was designed to test whether signatures of past pathogen exposure could be identified by cataloging public T cell receptors. Using immunosequencing, the study profiled T cell repertoires from approximately 700 subjects and related those repertoires to cytomegalovirus serostatus. Besides the first cohort of roughly 660 subjects, a separate validation cohort made up of 120 or so different subjects was used. The study combined high-throughput TCR immunosequencing, statistical association of individual TCRs with disease status, and machine learning to predict cytomegalovirus infection status. A later analysis re-analyzed previously published TCR beta repertoires from about 600 donors and added high-resolution HLA genotyping to study TCR occurrence patterns. The later analysis used no new phenotypic data to find candidate immune exposures, relying instead on TCR beta sequences and their occurrence across donors. An earlier analysis of approximately 630 of the donors applied high-throughput TCR beta sequencing to assess whether each TCR beta V gene segment acted as functional or pseudogenic. Donor age, sex, ethnicity and CMV serostatus were compiled together with the repertoire data. A later genetic analysis used genome-wide SNP genotypes for about 65% of the 666 donors, treating that subset as a discovery cohort. Every discovery cohort repertoire had been produced on one sequencing platform. Both class I and class II loci were covered by HLA typing, at four-digit resolution. The number of typed donors differed by locus: about 629-640 for A, B, C, DRB1 and DQB1; 522 for DQA1; over 600 for DPA1; and around 470 for DPB1. Four to six DR-DQ haplotypes were handled as single units for association and clustering, since linkage in the cohort was strong. On average, around 240,000 unique TCR beta nucleotide sequences were sequenced per donor among 398 genotyped donors of the cohort, with 15% to 20% of those sequences being non-productive.

The receptor library was made with the immunoSEQ multiplex PCR assay. For the multiplex PCR, a mixture combining 60 forward primers for TCR Vbeta segments and 13 reverse primers for TCR Jbeta segments was used. The CDR3 region of rearranged TCR beta genes was amplified from genomic DNA by a multiplex PCR assay. The amplified TCR beta libraries were sequenced on the Illumina HiSeq System as 87-base-pair reads. Under the source paper's analysis protocol: A later analysis tallied some 79 million unique TCR beta chains across the 666 repertoires, and around 10 million of those chains were shared by two or more donors. Raw reads were error-corrected and collapsed into unique sequences by a nearest-neighbor algorithm in which closely related sequences were merged to remove PCR and sequencing errors. V, D and J gene segments were assigned by aligning CDR3 sequences to IMGT reference sequences. For a sequence to be retained, a match of at least six nucleotides was required to both a V gene segment and a J gene segment. A rearrangement counted as productive if the CDR3 had no stop codons and remained in frame with V and J, and every other rearrangement counted as non-productive. Following IMGT convention, CDR3 was defined as the stretch from the second conserved V-encoded cysteine to the conserved J-encoded phenylalanine. The earlier analysis of around 640 of the donors excluded sequences that lacked an unambiguous match to a single V gene segment. In an earlier analysis of around 590 of the donors, a V segment was called functional when productive rearrangements were above 56.7%, and segregating when the standard deviation between donors exceeded 5%. A statistical classification framework was built for diagnosing cytomegalovirus status from the catalog of TCR beta chain sequences. In a later analysis, V and J genes were assigned by comparing TCR nucleotide sequences against IMGT/GENE-DB human TR gene sequences. The TCRdist pipeline was used in a later analysis to assign CDR3 sequences and most-parsimonious VDJ recombination scenarios. In a later analysis, each TCR beta chain was defined by its CDR3 amino acid sequence together with its V-gene family, and reads without a unique V-gene family were excluded. A later analysis removed roughly 590 highly shared, low-generation-probability nucleotide sequences to deal with suspected cross-contamination and a sequencing artifact. In a later analysis, a clonal expansion index was calculated for each public chain from normalized within-repertoire ranks of inferred template counts. A later analysis computed generation probabilities with a VDJ recombination model fitted to out-of-frame rearrangements, and checked the results against IGoR. Hypergeometric tests were used in a later analysis to score TCR-TCR, TCR-HLA and TCR-CMV co-occurrence, with a repertoire-size bias correction applied to the TCR pairs. To estimate false discovery rates, a later analysis permuted the HLA or CMV assignments 20 times. In a later analysis, co-occurring TCRs were grouped with DBSCAN, and TCRdist sequence similarity was added when clustering was performed within HLA-allele-positive subsets. Co-occurrence clustering excluded repertoires with fewer than 30,000 or more than 120,000 public chains, plus five with anomalous nucleotide sharing. The table was pulled from immuneACCESS by TCRdb, which kept in-frame rearrangements only. Such tables lose some clones; where checked, under half of the loss comes from unresolved V genes, and the rest has no known cause. The V and J calls and the clone size are those of that table, but D and trimming were determined from the DNA. The sample contains some 140,000 clones, roughly 80% of them found a single time. Of the sample, about 1% is held by the ten largest clones.

Points the paper makes about the study in general: In the study, some 180 TCR beta chains were listed as associated with cytomegalovirus. The earlier analysis of nearly 600 of the donors excluded about 16 rarely observed V segments, including chromosome 9 orphons, because counts were too low. It was suggested by the authors that the approach could potentially be generalized to other disease states and immunological phenotypes. Compared with the approximately 600-donor mean, donors in an Asian-associated ancestry cluster had fewer N-insertions in productive TCRs, according to a later genetic analysis. A further reported finding was that TCR beta sequences accurately predicted the HLA-A and HLA-B alleles for most subjects in the first cohort. The sequencing pipeline was judged likely to have produced a cluster of highly shared sequence variants as a technical artifact. Roughly uniform sequencing depth across donors was assumed in presence/absence analyses, although this assumption may not hold. In a later analysis, HLA-associated TCR beta chains showed more clonal expansion and lower generation probabilities than non-associated chains that were equally common. At a false discovery rate of 0.05, a later analysis linked around 15,000 TCR beta sequences to specific HLA alleles. Assigning TCR associations to individual alleles was difficult when HLA alleles, especially DR and DQ, strongly co-occurred. In vitro tests confirmed that a few of the cytomegalovirus-associated TCR beta chains recognize cytomegalovirus antigens. In this cohort, only TCR beta chains were sequenced, and detectable features were limited by the absence of alpha or paired-chain data. In a later analysis, several top co-occurrence clusters were reported to appear linked to parvovirus B19, influenza, CMV and Epstein-Barr virus. Some IMGT-functional V segments, including TRBV6-2 and TRBV6-3, could not be told apart with the 87-base-pair reads, so those segments were excluded. For the cohort, immune exposure information was limited to CMV serostatus. In an earlier analysis of some 500 of the donors, most TCR beta V segments were observed in productive rearrangements about 90% or about 30% of the time, broadly matching IMGT annotations. Most TCR sequences were observed very rarely across donors, whereas some public TCRs were present in many individuals. In a later analysis, most CMV-associated TCR beta chains were found to appear HLA-restricted, with HLA associations seemingly driven largely by CMV exposure. According to a later analysis, TCR association rates differed among HLA loci, with DRB1 alleles showing the most associated TCRs and HLA-C alleles showing the fewest. Linkage disequilibrium might explain the correlated functional status among segregating V segments, but an unknown experimental factor could not be ruled out. Because HLA typing was missing for some donors at each locus, association tests included only the typed subset. V-gene and J-gene trimming of TCR beta chains was associated with a missense DCLRE1C variant in a later genetic analysis, and the association was replicated in an independent cohort. In both the original and validation cohorts, the classifier was reported to diagnose cytomegalovirus status with high specificity and sensitivity.

The cohort was made up of approximately 670 healthy bone marrow donors. All cohort members were sampled while nominally healthy, although unrecorded immune exposures were likely present. The donor tested CMV seronegative and was one of the 352 seronegative cohort members. Every donor gave a peripheral blood sample, and the peripheral blood mononuclear cells from that sample were used for TCR beta sequencing. Genomic DNA extraction from the blood cell samples was performed with the Qiagen DNeasy Blood Extraction Kit. Turning to this clone: Its antigen is still unknown. Base qualities are not recorded, but no much larger clone differs from it by a single base.

V ends up 1 base short and J 6 bases short, with an unmatched junction base count of 1. Reading from cysteine to phenylalanine, the CDR3 counts 15 amino acids. Here the CDR3 DNA is all that survives: 45 bases in frame from base 1. The germline V gene yields SGHAT for CDR1 and FQNNGV for CDR2. The sequencing sample was made of PBMCs. The TCR comes from a man younger than 35 in good health and CMV-seronegative. The rearrangement joined TRBV11-2 to TRBJ1-6; 9 of the junction bases match TRBD1. The CDR3 protein sequence reads: CASSLGDRVNSPLHF. In nucleotides, the sequence is TGTGCCAGCAGCTTAGGGGACAGGGTTAATTCACCCCTCCACTTT.